The next 27 T cell receptor beta chains were all read from a single sample in a study of T cell repertoires in cytomegalovirus infection. TCRdb re-analysed the reads in MiXCR, keeping a single row per CDR3 protein. The repertoire holds fewer than 700,000 distinct CDR3 sequences, approximately 25% seen once, with roughly 8% in the top ten. The material sequenced was CD8+ T cells from PBMCs. The receptors come from a human donor in good health (CMV status not recorded). Some clones in this sample may be carry-over from other donors' samples.

This clonotype was seen more than once but under ten times. This sequence joins TRBV6-5 and TRBJ2-2; 8 bases match TRBD2. With V trimmed by 0 bases and J by 0 bases, 9 bases remained unmatched. Germline V gene sequence: CDR1 MNHEY, CDR2 SVGAGI. The CDR3 is 19 residues long. This CDR3 is CASSYSILISGTNTGELFF. The CDR3 DNA follows: TGTGCCAGCAGTTACTCAATCCTTATTAGCGGGACGAACACCGGGGAGCTGTTTTTT.

As concerns this clonotype: A single base separates this from a much larger clone, so it may be a read error. The gene calls are TRBV7-3 and TRBJ2-7, with 8 bases fitting TRBD1. Germline-derived CDR1 and CDR2 are SGHTA and FQGTGA. The CDR3 consists of 12 residues. CDR3 coding DNA: TGTGTCAGCAGCTTAACAGGGGGGGAGCAGTACGTC. It codes for CVSSLTGGEQYV.

V usage is TRBV11-1 and J usage is TRBJ2-3, with D perhaps matching TRBD1 (5 bases). The length of the CDR3 is 15 residues. The V gene lost 1 base and the J gene lost 1 base, with 9 bases spanning the gap. Germline CDR1 reads SGHAT; CDR2 reads FQDESV (reference sequence). CDR3 in DNA: TGTGCCAGCAGCTTAGGAGACAGTCGCACAGATACGCAGTATTTT. Amino acids: CASSLGDSRTDTQYF.

As for this clonotype: One end of the junction varies from germline; a read error may be responsible. The rearrangement links TRBV6-1 to TRBJ1-4; D not resolved. CDR1 is MNHNS and CDR2 is SASEGT in the germline V gene. CDR3 size: 16 residues. The CDR3 loop reads CSSSDRRILTNEKLFF. The CDR3 DNA sequence: TGTTCCAGCAGTGATAGACGGATTCTAACTAATGAAAAACTGTTTTTT.

The V gene is TRBV29-1, the J gene TRBJ1-1; D possibly corresponds to TRBD1 (5 bases). V dropped 7 bases and J dropped 0 bases, with 15 bases sitting between them. The length of the CDR3 is 14 residues. CDR1 and CDR2 (germline): SQVTM, ANQGSEA. DNA for the CDR3: TGCAGCGGTAAGGGGACTCCCTTGAACACTGAAGCTTTCTTT. Its protein is CSGKGTPLNTEAFF. Full variable domain (rest looked up from reference TRBV29-1 and TRBJ1-1): SAVISQKPSRDICQRGTSLTIQCQVDSQVTMMFWYRQQPGQSLTLIATANQGSEATYESGFVIDKFPISRPNLTFSTLTVSNMSPEDSSIYLCSGKGTPLNTEAFFGQGTRLTVV.

This clonotype appeared many times. CDR3 coding DNA: TGTGCCAGCAGCTTCCGGGGGGCTAGTACTGAAGCTTTCTTT. As protein: CASSFRGASTEAFF. V usage is TRBV7-9 and J usage is TRBJ1-1; a weak D match, TRBD1 (6 bases). Looked up from germline, CDR1 is SEHNR and CDR2 is FQNEAQ (reference sequence). Trimming removed 3 bases at V and 5 bases at J, with 13 bases between. This CDR3 contains 14 residues.

This clonotype was detected a few times. In nucleotides, the CDR3 is TGTGCCAGCAGTTACTCGTCAGGGAGCCAGCCCCAGCATTTT. Residues: CASSYSSGSQPQHF. The chain carries TRBV6-5 and TRBJ1-5, with D possibly being TRBD1 (5 bases). CDR3 length equals 14 residues. Trimming shortened V by 0 bases and J by 7 bases, and 10 bases separated the two germline ends. Per the germline V gene, CDR1 is MNHEY and CDR2 is SVGAGI.

The rearrangement joins TRBV28 to TRBJ1-3; possibly TRBD1 for D (5 bases). CDR3 length: 15 amino acids. From germline, CDR1 is MDHEN and CDR2 SYDVKM. V was trimmed by 4 bases and J by 0 bases, leaving 10 bases between them. The CDR3 sequence: CASSWGGGSGNTIYF. Written as DNA, the CDR3 is TGTGCCAGCAGTTGGGGGGGGGGCTCTGGAAACACCATATATTTT.

This chain joins TRBV14 and TRBJ1-2; 11 positions match TRBD1. Germline V lookup: CDR1 SGHDN, CDR2 FVKESK. The CDR3 consists of 16 residues. Unmatched junction bases numbered 7, after V lost 2 bases and J lost 5 bases. The CDR3 DNA is TGTGCCAGCAGCCAATTTGCGGGGACAGGGGGATATGGCTACACCTTC. Its translation is CASSQFAGTGGYGYTF. The variable domain in full, with the rest retrieved from reference TRBV14 and TRBJ1-2, is EAGVTQFPSHSVIEKGQTVTLRCDPISGHDNLYWYRRVMGKEIKFLLHFVKESKQDESGMPNNRFLAERTGGTYSTLKVQPAELEDSGVYFCASSQFAGTGGYGYTFGSGTRLTVV.

This clonotype was found many times. J is TRBJ2-7 and V is TRBV7-9; D might be TRBD1 or TRBD2, each matching 5 bases. Trimming cost V 4 bases and J 0 bases, with 19 bases left between them. The CDR3 has 17 amino acids. Germline V gene sequence: CDR1 SEHNR, CDR2 FQNEAQ (reference sequence). This CDR3 reads CASSSPIPGRNSYEQYF. In nucleotides, the CDR3 is TGTGCCAGCAGCTCACCCATACCGGGACGCAACTCCTACGAGCAGTACTTC.

The chain has TRBV15 and TRBJ2-7; TRBD1 aligns across 9 bases. Trimming at V came to 5 bases and at J to 6 bases, leaving 8 bases not matched to a gene. Per the germline V gene, CDR1 is LNHNV and CDR2 is YYDKDF (reference sequence). This CDR3 spans 14 amino acids. Written as DNA, the CDR3 is TGTGCCACCAGCCGGGCCGGGACAGGGTCCGAGCAGTACTTC. This encodes CATSRAGTGSEQYF.

The gene calls are TRBV7-2 and TRBJ2-3; D is unresolved. Germline CDR1 and CDR2: SGHTA and FQGNSA. The CDR3 is 13 amino acids. Trimming shortened V by 6 bases and J by 5 bases, and 12 bases separated the two germline ends. The CDR3 spells CASSMTLGDTQYF. Here the CDR3 DNA reads TGTGCCAGCAGTATGACCCTCGGAGATACGCAGTATTTT.

This chain joins TRBV20-1 and TRBJ2-7; possibly TRBD2 for D (6 bases). CDR1 and CDR2 from the germline V gene are DFQATT and SNEGSKA (reference sequence). V was trimmed by 1 base and J by 0 bases, leaving 10 bases between them. The CDR3 runs 14 residues. CDR3 sequence reads: CSARGTAGSYEQYV. As DNA, the CDR3 is TGCAGTGCTAGAGGAACAGCGGGCTCCTACGAGCAGTACGTC.

The chain joins TRBV29-1 to TRBJ2-2; TRBD1 might be the D (6 bases). In germline, CDR1 is SQVTM, CDR2 ANQGSEA. The CDR3 extends over 13 amino acids. V dropped 5 bases and J dropped 0 bases, with 7 bases sitting between them. CDR3 residues: CSVRTANTGELFF. CDR3 sequence (DNA): TGCAGCGTTCGGACAGCGAACACCGGGGAGCTGTTTTTT.

V and J are TRBV2 and TRBJ1-2; D is perhaps TRBD1 (5 bases). This CDR3 is 14 amino acids long. Germline V gene sequence: CDR1 SNHLY, CDR2 FYNNEI. Trimming took off 7 bases at V and 5 bases at J, with 17 bases between the two ends. The CDR3 protein is CASTMGGSHYGYTF. The DNA for the CDR3 is TGTGCCAGCACCATGGGGGGGTCTCATTATGGCTACACCTTC. Full variable domain (outside the CDR3, taken from reference TRBV2 and TRBJ1-2): EPEVTQTPSHQVTQMGQEVILRCVPISNHLYFYWYRQILGQKVEFLVSFYNNEISEKSEIFDDQFSVERPDGSNFTLKIRSTKLEDSAMYFCASTMGGSHYGYTFGSGTRLTVV.

This clonotype has a handful of counts. The chain has TRBV7-2 and TRBJ2-7; 7 bases map to TRBD2. This CDR3 contains 16 residues. Germline values: CDR1 SGHTA, CDR2 FQGNSA. With V trimmed by 3 bases and J by 1 base, 9 bases remained unmatched. CDR3 in amino acids: CASSFLTSTQSYEQYV. The CDR3 region has the DNA TGTGCCAGCAGCTTCCTGACTAGCACCCAGTCCTACGAGCAGTACGTC.

This clonotype was recorded a few times. The chain uses TRBV28 and TRBJ2-7; 7 nucleotides align to TRBD1. CDR1 is MDHEN and CDR2 is SYDVKM in the germline V gene. The CDR3 length is 13 residues. V lost 10 bases to trimming and J lost 5 bases; unmatched junction nucleotides: 11. This CDR3 is CATTGETPNEQYV. The CDR3 bases are TGTGCCACCACAGGGGAAACTCCTAACGAGCAGTACGTC.

With respect to this clonotype: Possible read error: a much larger clone is one base away. V gene TRBV7-4 combines with J gene TRBJ1-5, with D unclear. The CDR3 has 17 amino acids. Germline CDR1 SGHVT, CDR2 SQSDAQ. The V and J ends lost 7 bases and 0 bases respectively, with 19 bases between them. The CDR3 region has the DNA TGTGCCAGCACCCCCCTCCCTTTATGGCATAGCAATCAGCCCCAGCATTTT. Translation: CASTPLPLWHSNQPQHF.

This clonotype has at least ten counts. The chain uses TRBV7-9 and TRBJ2-1, with D unclear. Germline CDR1 is SEHNR and CDR2 is FQNEAQ (reference sequence). This CDR3 is built from 13 residues. V lost 1 base, J lost 5 bases, and 6 bases lay in between. CDR3 loop: CASSLVNDNEQFF. The CDR3 bases are TGTGCCAGCAGCTTAGTCAACGACAATGAGCAGTTCTTC.

This rearrangement joins TRBV14 to TRBJ2-3; D not resolved. The CDR3 extends over 14 amino acids. The V gene lost 3 bases and the J gene lost 1 base, with 8 bases spanning the gap. Germline CDR1 and CDR2: SGHDN and FVKESK. The CDR3 bases are TGTGCCAGCAGCCAGACTTACCGCACAGATACGCAGTATTTT. It yields the protein CASSQTYRTDTQYF.

This sequence joins TRBV10-3 and TRBJ2-3, with D perhaps TRBD1 (6 bases). CDR1 is ENHRY and CDR2 is SYGVKD in the germline V gene. The V and J ends lost 0 bases and 4 bases respectively, with 11 bases between them. This CDR3 region has 15 residues. CDR3 in DNA: TGTGCCATCAGTGAGTCAACAGGGCTAGCAGATACGCAGTATTTT. This gives the protein CAISESTGLADTQYF.

About this clonotype itself: A much bigger clone sits one base away, suggesting this may be a read error. This chain links TRBV12-3 or TRBV12-4 with TRBJ2-3, with 8 bases lining up with TRBD1. The CDR3 is 14 residues long. J lost 2 bases, V lost 4 bases, and 2 bases had no gene match. The CDR3 is CASSWDRITDTQYF. CDR3 sequence (DNA): TGTGCCAGCAGTTGGGACAGGATCACAGATACGCAGTATTTT.

This clonotype was seen a handful of times. The V gene is TRBV19, the J gene TRBJ2-1, with a possible D match to TRBD2 (6 bases). V was pared by 3 bases and J by 8 bases, with 11 bases between. CDR3 length: 13 amino acids. Germline assignment: CDR1 LNHDA and CDR2 SQIVND (reference sequence). CDR3 protein: CASSMGLEDEQFF. CDR3 nucleotide sequence: TGTGCCAGTAGTATGGGACTGGAAGATGAGCAGTTCTTC.

This clonotype was counted a few times. The V gene is TRBV7-8, the J gene TRBJ2-2; TRBD1 matches 10 bases. V lost 7 bases, J lost 4 bases, and 6 bases stayed unmatched. The CDR3 length is 15 residues. Germline-derived CDR1 and CDR2 are SGHVS and FQNEAQ. CDR3 amino acids: CASTRTGGITGELFF. The CDR3 nucleotides are TGTGCCAGCACCAGGACAGGGGGGATCACCGGGGAGCTGTTTTTT.

This clonotype was counted many times. This chain links TRBV29-1 with TRBJ2-1; either TRBD1 or TRBD2 may fit D (5 bases each). With 1 base removed from V and 7 bases from J, the gap between germline ends came to 14 bases. Germline V lookup: CDR1 SQVTM, CDR2 ANQGSEA. The CDR3 has 14 amino acids. CDR3 sequence: CSVEGVGASNEQFF. Here the CDR3 DNA reads TGCAGCGTTGAAGGGGTCGGGGCAAGTAATGAGCAGTTCTTC.

This clonotype has at least ten counts. V is TRBV12-3 or TRBV12-4 and J is TRBJ2-3; D call uncertain. CDR3 length equals 16 residues. The V and J ends lost 2 bases and 4 bases respectively, with 16 bases between them. DNA of the CDR3: TGTGCCAGCAGTTTAACAGCCCCCGGAAACGCAGATACGCAGTATTTT. It is translated as CASSLTAPGNADTQYF.

This chain links TRBV7-9 with TRBJ2-5; weak D call: TRBD1 (5 bases). This CDR3 spans 13 amino acids. Looked up from germline, CDR1 is SEHNR and CDR2 is FQNEAQ (reference sequence). Trimming removed 4 bases at V and 5 bases at J, with 11 bases between. The CDR3 DNA reads TGTGCCAGCAGCTCATCCAGGGTGGAGACCCAGTACTTC. Protein product: CASSSSRVETQYF.